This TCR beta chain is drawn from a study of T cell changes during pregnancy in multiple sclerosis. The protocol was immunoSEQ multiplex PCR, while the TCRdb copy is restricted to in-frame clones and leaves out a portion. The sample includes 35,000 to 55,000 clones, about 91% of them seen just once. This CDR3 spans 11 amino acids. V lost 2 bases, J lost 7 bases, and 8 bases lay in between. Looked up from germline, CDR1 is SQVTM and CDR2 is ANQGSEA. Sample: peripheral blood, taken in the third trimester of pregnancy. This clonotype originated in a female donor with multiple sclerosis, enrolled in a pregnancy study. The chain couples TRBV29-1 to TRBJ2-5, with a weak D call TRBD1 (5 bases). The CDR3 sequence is CSVEQTGTQYF. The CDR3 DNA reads TGCAGCGTTGAACAAACAGGGACCCAGTACTTC.